What follows are 21 T cell receptor beta chains derived from one specimen sequenced in a study of T cell changes during pregnancy in multiple sclerosis. TCRdb keeps only in-frame clones here, not all; method: immunoSEQ multiplex PCR. The repertoire includes tens of thousands of clones, 80% to 90% of them detected once, and approximately 8% sits in the top ten. Sequencing was performed on CD8+ T cells from peripheral blood mononuclear cells, taken in the second trimester of pregnancy. Every receptor here comes from a female donor with multiple sclerosis, enrolled in a pregnancy study.

The gene calls are TRBV4-1 and TRBJ2-7; a weak D match, TRBD1 (6 bases). V was shortened by 1 base and J by 2 bases, with 6 bases between the two germline ends. The germline V gene has CDR1 MGHRA and CDR2 YSYEKL. The CDR3 length is 13 residues. Written as DNA, the CDR3 is TGCGCCAGCAGCCAAGCAGGGGCCTACGAGCAGTACTTC. As protein: CASSQAGAYEQYF.

The CDR3: CASSPIGGQRLNTEAFF. In DNA form, the CDR3 reads TGTGCCAGCAGCCCGATCGGGGGACAGCGTCTGAACACTGAAGCTTTCTTT. The chain is built from TRBV9 and TRBJ1-1, with 7 nucleotides matching TRBD1. Germline loops: CDR1 SGDLS, CDR2 YYNGEE. V lost 4 bases and J lost 0; bases outside the gene matches: 12. The CDR3 spans 17 residues.

Sample share makes this clone hyperexpanded. V usage is TRBV4-1 and J usage is TRBJ2-2; a weak D match, TRBD1 (5 bases). This CDR3 spans 13 amino acids. Germline lookup yields CDR1 MGHRA and CDR2 YSYEKL. V was trimmed by 5 bases and J by 8 bases, leaving 12 bases between them. CDR3 nucleotides: TGCGCCAGCAGCTTTGCAGGGCAAGGGGAGCTGTTTTTT. Translated: CASSFAGQGELFF.

This clone was detected a few times. V gene TRBV29-1 combines with J gene TRBJ2-1, with 11 bases aligning to TRBD1. The CDR3 has 15 residues. Trimming took 4 bases from V and 8 from J; bases not matched to a gene: 10. Germline V CDR1 and CDR2: SQVTM, ANQGSEA. CDR3 in DNA: TGCAGCGTTGGGGCGGACAGGGGGCTTTACGATGAGCAGTTCTTC. Translated, it gives CSVGADRGLYDEQFF.

This rearrangement joins TRBV27 to TRBJ2-7; TRBD1 agrees at 7 bases. The germline V gene has CDR1 MNHEY and CDR2 SMNVEV (reference sequence). This CDR3 comprises 15 residues. The ends lost 5 bases at V and 5 bases at J; junction bases unmatched: 12. CDR3 sequence: CASSPIPPGTDEQYF. DNA of the CDR3: TGTGCCAGCAGTCCCATCCCCCCTGGGACAGACGAGCAGTACTTC.

This chain joins TRBV18 and TRBJ2-7, with 12 bases fitting TRBD2. CDR1 is KGHSH and CDR2 is LQKENI in the germline V gene. Germline trimming cut 4 bases from V and 3 bases from J; bases unmatched to any gene: 1. CDR3 length: 14 amino acids. The chain's CDR3 is CASSQGLAGYEQYF. The CDR3 nucleotides are TGTGCCAGCTCACAGGGACTAGCGGGCTACGAGCAGTACTTC. The complete variable domain, with remaining parts taken from reference TRBV18 and TRBJ2-7, reads NAGVMQNPRHLVRRRGQEARLRCSPMKGHSHVYWYRQLPEEGLKFMVYLQKENIIDESGMPKERFSAEFPKEGPSILRIQQVVRGDSAAYFCASSQGLAGYEQYFGPGTRLTVT.

The chain employs TRBV5-1 and TRBJ1-1, with 9 bases aligning to TRBD1. From germline, CDR1 is SGHRS and CDR2 YFSETQ. This CDR3 is 15 amino acids long. V gave up 3 bases and J gave up 7 bases; unmatched junction bases: 10. The CDR3 DNA reads TGCGCCAGCAGCTACAGCACAGGGGGCGCGTTTGAAGCTTTCTTT. It is translated as CASSYSTGGAFEAFF.

The chain couples TRBV6-1 to TRBJ2-2; 10 bases are shared with TRBD2. The CDR3 is made up of 15 amino acids. Germline V CDR1 and CDR2: MNHNS, SASEGT. V was clipped by 7 bases and J by 6 bases; unmatched bases: 8. This CDR3 reads CASITSGASAGELFF. CDR3 nucleotide sequence: TGTGCCAGCATAACTAGCGGGGCTAGTGCCGGGGAGCTGTTTTTT.

This rearrangement joins TRBV9 to TRBJ2-1, with unresolved D. Trimming stripped 0 bases from V and 6 bases from J, with 4 bases between. Germline V gives CDR1 SGDLS, CDR2 YYNGEE. The CDR3 is made up of 12 amino acids. The CDR3 reads CASSVGSNEQFF. CDR3 nucleotides: TGTGCCAGCAGCGTAGGTAGCAATGAGCAGTTCTTC.

This clone was seen a handful of times. The chain links TRBV5-4 to TRBJ2-7; 7 positions match TRBD2. This CDR3 is built from 14 residues. V lost 2 bases to trimming and J lost 7 bases; unmatched junction nucleotides: 9. From germline, CDR1 is SGHNT and CDR2 YYREEE (reference sequence). Here the CDR3 DNA reads TGTGCCAGCAGCTTCGGGACTACCTCTTCAGAGCAGTACTTC. This sequence encodes CASSFGTTSSEQYF. Complete variable domain (other parts from reference TRBV5-4 and TRBJ2-7): ETGVTQSPTHLIKTRGQQVTLRCSSQSGHNTVSWYQQALGQGPQFIFQYYREEENGRGNFPPRFSGLQFPNYSSELNVNALELDDSALYLCASSFGTTSSEQYFGPGTRLTVT.

The chain recombines TRBV19 with TRBJ1-5; TRBD1 is a possible D gene (5 bases). Germline V gene sequence: CDR1 LNHDA, CDR2 SQIVND (reference sequence). The CDR3 has 13 amino acids. The ends were cut back, 3 bases at V and 7 bases at J, with 10 bases in the middle. Here the CDR3 DNA reads TGTGCCAGTAGTATGGGGGGGATCCAGCCCCAGCATTTT. Amino acid sequence: CASSMGGIQPQHF.

This chain links TRBV28 with TRBJ1-2; D possibly corresponds to TRBD1 (5 bases). CDR1 is MDHEN, CDR2 SYDVKM, per germline. V was pared by 5 bases and J by 0 bases, with 16 bases between. The CDR3 contains 16 residues. The CDR3 is CASSGIVDSANYGYTF. CDR3 nucleotide sequence: TGTGCCAGCAGTGGTATCGTTGACAGCGCTAACTATGGCTACACCTTC.

This chain joins TRBV10-2 and TRBJ2-3; D is perhaps TRBD1 (5 bases). The V gene lost 4 bases and the J gene lost 0 bases, with 11 bases spanning the gap. This CDR3 region has 15 residues. Looked up from germline, CDR1 is WSHSY and CDR2 is SAAADI. CDR3: CASSVGGASTDTQYF. DNA of the CDR3: TGCGCCAGCAGTGTAGGTGGGGCCAGCACAGATACGCAGTATTTT.

This clone was detected only once. The CDR3, as DNA: TGCAGCGTTGATACTGGCTCGACAGGGGAGCAGTTCTTC. Protein sequence: CSVDTGSTGEQFF. The chain carries TRBV29-1 and TRBJ2-1; TRBD1 aligns across 7 bases. Germline V gives CDR1 SQVTM, CDR2 ANQGSEA. The junction had 9 bases not matched to a gene; V was cut back by 3 bases and J by 10 bases. The CDR3 totals 13 residues.

CDR3 loop: CATSSDEGSYEQYF. CDR3 bases: TGTGCCACCTCCTCCGATGAGGGTTCCTACGAGCAGTACTTC. V is TRBV6-5 and J is TRBJ2-7; the D gene is possibly TRBD2 (5 bases). Trimming left V 10 bases short and J 1 base short, with 17 bases between. The CDR3 is 14 residues long. CDR1 and CDR2 from the germline V gene are MNHEY and SVGAGI.

This chain uses TRBV15 with TRBJ2-5, with D perhaps TRBD2 (7 bases). This CDR3 comprises 14 residues. Germline V gene sequence: CDR1 LNHNV, CDR2 YYDKDF (reference sequence). The V end lost 5 bases, the J end lost 7 bases, and 17 bases lay between the germline ends. The CDR3 DNA sequence: TGTGCCACCAGCTCTCGGGGGGCCGGAGGGACCCAGTACTTC. It yields the protein CATSSRGAGGTQYF.

The CDR3 here is CASSHVRSETQYF. The DNA for the CDR3 is TGTGCCAGTAGCCACGTCCGGTCAGAGACCCAGTACTTC. The rearrangement uses TRBV19 and TRBJ2-5; D unclear. Per germline, CDR1 LNHDA and CDR2 SQIVND (reference sequence). V lost 6 bases, J lost 4 bases, and 12 bases lay in between. The CDR3 runs 13 residues. Combining the CDR3 with reference TRBV19 and TRBJ2-5 gives the whole variable domain DGGITQSPKYLFRKEGQNVTLSCEQNLNHDAMYWYRQDPGQGLRLIYYSQIVNDFQKGDIAEGYSVSREKKESFPLTVTSAQKNPTAFYLCASSHVRSETQYFGPGTRLLVL.

The CDR3: CASSNDRADTQYF. CDR3 nucleotides: TGTGCCAGCAGCAATGACAGGGCGGATACGCAGTATTTT. The chain employs TRBV13 and TRBJ2-3; TRBD1 matches 7 bases. This CDR3 region has 13 residues. Germline V gene data show CDR1 as PRHDT and CDR2 as FYEKMQ (reference sequence). The ends lost 5 bases at V and 6 bases at J; junction bases unmatched: 5.

The chain employs TRBV10-3 and TRBJ2-5; the match to TRBD2 covers 8 bases. J gave up 1 base and V 6 bases, and 10 bases lay outside the gene matches. This CDR3 region has 16 residues. CDR1 ENHRY and CDR2 SYGVKD come from the germline V gene. The CDR3 coding sequence is TGTGCCATCAGCGGGGGCAGCGGGGGCCGCCAAGAGACCCAGTACTTC. Translation: CAISGGSGGRQETQYF.

This clone appeared a single time. The chain joins TRBV12-5 to TRBJ2-3, with a possible D match to TRBD2 (6 bases). Trimming removed 5 bases from V and 0 bases from J, with 9 bases in between. This CDR3 has 14 amino acids. Germline assignment: CDR1 LGHNT and CDR2 FRNRAP. The DNA for the CDR3 is TGTGCTAGTGGTCACGGGACTAGCACAGATACGCAGTATTTT. Protein: CASGHGTSTDTQYF.

This chain joins TRBV9 and TRBJ1-2; D possibly corresponds to TRBD1 (6 bases). The ends were cut back, 1 base at V and 6 bases at J, with 10 bases in the middle. This CDR3 region has 13 residues. The germline CDR1 and CDR2 sequences are SGDLS and YYNGEE. CDR3 residues: CASSVLQGDGYTF. For the CDR3, the DNA is TGTGCCAGCAGCGTATTACAGGGTGATGGCTACACCTTC.